These 31 T cell receptor beta chains were all obtained from the same sample, sequenced in a study of technical replicates of blood from a few donors. Profiling relied on immunoSEQ multiplex PCR, and the TCRdb table lists in-frame clones only, not all of them. The profile shows approximately 85,000 clones, 85% to 95% of them singletons. Sequencing was done on a sample of T cells isolated from PBMCs. The receptors stem from a human donor in good health.

The genes are TRBV20-1 and TRBJ2-5; D unclear. Deletions cut 4 bases from V and 5 bases from J, with 8 bases between. Per germline, CDR1 DFQATT and CDR2 SNEGSKA (reference sequence). There are 11 residues in the CDR3. The CDR3 loop reads CSANRRETQYF. Written as DNA, the CDR3 is TGCAGTGCTAACCGCAGGGAGACCCAGTACTTC.

The gene calls are TRBV4-2 and TRBJ2-7; 9 bases fit TRBD2. The V gene end was trimmed by 1 base and the J gene end by 3 bases; junction bases not matched to a gene: 4. The CDR3 spans 15 residues. CDR1 is LGHNA, CDR2 YNFKEQ, per germline. The CDR3 bases are TGTGCCAGCAGCCAAGCGGCTAGCGGGAACTACGAGCAGTACTTC. It specifies CASSQAASGNYEQYF.

The sample holds a few counts of this clone. The CDR3 DNA sequence: TGCGCCAGCAGCCTCATCCACAGACAGTACTACACTGAAGCTTTCTTT. Protein product: CASSLIHRQYYTEAFF. The chain recombines TRBV4-1 with TRBJ1-1, with a weak D call TRBD1 (5 bases). In germline, CDR1 is MGHRA, CDR2 YSYEKL. The CDR3 consists of 16 residues. Trimming took 4 bases from V and 3 from J, leaving 18 bases between them.

The rearrangement joins TRBV5-1 to TRBJ2-7; D is unclear. Trimming removed 0 bases at V and 0 bases at J, with 4 bases between. This CDR3 comprises 13 residues. Germline CDR1 SGHRS, CDR2 YFSETQ. CDR3 in DNA: TGCGCCAGCAGCTTGGCCTCCTCCTACGAGCAGTACTTC. Translating gives CASSLASSYEQYF.

The gene calls are TRBV12-5 and TRBJ2-3; the D gene is possibly TRBD1 (6 bases). Germline CDR1 reads LGHNT; CDR2 reads FRNRAP. V lost 6 bases and J lost 8, with 12 bases in between. The CDR3 contains 12 residues. In DNA form, the CDR3 reads TGTGCTAGTGGCCACAGGGAAGGTACGCAGTATTTT. This encodes CASGHREGTQYF.

The genes are TRBV7-2 and TRBJ2-7; TRBD2 matches 9 bases. Per germline, CDR1 SGHTA and CDR2 FQGNSA. This CDR3 has 17 residues. Losses at the gene ends were 5 bases for V and 6 bases for J; bases not matched to a gene: 17. DNA of the CDR3: TGTGCCAGCAGCCGTTCCCCAGGTAGCGGGGGAGGGGTCGAGCAGTACTTC. Residues: CASSRSPGSGGGVEQYF.

The V gene is TRBV27, the J gene TRBJ1-2; D is perhaps TRBD1 (6 bases). Germline-derived CDR1 and CDR2 are MNHEY and SMNVEV (reference sequence). This CDR3 is built from 17 residues. Between the trimmed V and J ends, which lost 1 base and 4 bases, there was a span of 19 bases. The CDR3 protein is CASSLFSVPDRSYGYTF. The CDR3 nucleotides are TGTGCCAGCAGTTTATTTTCCGTACCCGACAGGAGCTATGGCTACACCTTC.

The J gene is TRBJ2-7, the V gene TRBV5-5, with TRBD2 matching over 7 bases. Trimming cost V 1 base and J 3 bases; bases outside gene matches: 7. CDR3 size: 15 residues. CDR1 SGHKS and CDR2 YYEKEE come from the germline V gene (reference sequence). The CDR3 reads CASSLRGVHLYEQYF. The DNA of the CDR3 is TGTGCCAGCAGCTTGCGGGGGGTGCACCTCTACGAGCAGTACTTC.

J is TRBJ2-1 and V is TRBV27; 8 positions agree with TRBD1. The V segment lost 3 bases and the J segment 9 bases; nucleotides outside the gene matches: 4. CDR1 is MNHEY and CDR2 is SMNVEV in the germline V gene (reference sequence). This CDR3 has 13 residues. CDR3 nucleotides: TGTGCCAGCAGTTTCAGGGGGCGAGGTGAGCAGTTCTTC. This sequence encodes CASSFRGRGEQFF.

V is TRBV30 and J is TRBJ2-7, with TRBD1 matching 7 bases. The CDR3 runs to 17 residues. The V gene end was trimmed by 1 base and the J gene end by 3 bases; junction bases not matched to a gene: 15. From germline, CDR1 is GTSNPN and CDR2 SVGIG (reference sequence). CDR3 amino acids: CAWSDTGALLFLYEQYF. The CDR3 bases are TGTGCCTGGAGTGATACAGGGGCTCTCCTATTCCTCTACGAGCAGTACTTC.

This clone was counted a single time. This chain joins TRBV7-6 and TRBJ2-7; tentative D call: TRBD2 (6 bases). The V end lost 5 bases, the J end lost 5 bases, and 25 bases lay between the germline ends. From germline, CDR1 is SGHVS and CDR2 FNYEAQ. This CDR3 has 17 residues. This CDR3 is CASSPAWRGRTPHEQYF. CDR3 sequence (DNA): TGTGCCAGCAGCCCGGCGTGGCGGGGCAGAACCCCCCACGAGCAGTACTTC.

The chain is built from TRBV10-1 and TRBJ2-7; the match to TRBD2 covers 11 bases. Trimming cost V 8 bases and J 2 bases; bases outside gene matches: 8. CDR1 is WNHNN, CDR2 SYGVQD, per germline (reference sequence). The CDR3 runs to 15 residues. CDR3 DNA: TGCGCCAGCGCCGCCGGGACTAGCGGAACCTACGAGCAGTACTTC. Its protein is CASAAGTSGTYEQYF.

The chain employs TRBV19 and TRBJ1-3; no reliable D call. The CDR3 runs 15 residues. Deletions cut 3 bases from V and 0 bases from J, with 9 bases between. Germline V gene lookup returns CDR1 LNHDA and CDR2 SQIVND (reference sequence). The CDR3 nucleotides read TGTGCCAGTAGTATTTGGAGAGTCTCTGGAAACACCATATATTTT. Its translation: CASSIWRVSGNTIYF. Based on the CDR3 plus reference TRBV19 and TRBJ1-3, the full variable domain is DGGITQSPKYLFRKEGQNVTLSCEQNLNHDAMYWYRQDPGQGLRLIYYSQIVNDFQKGDIAEGYSVSREKKESFPLTVTSAQKNPTAFYLCASSIWRVSGNTIYFGEGSWLTVV.

This chain uses TRBV6-1 with TRBJ1-1; D call uncertain. The length of the CDR3 is 13 residues. V lost 7 bases and J 0 bases, leaving 9 bases between the germline ends. Germline values: CDR1 MNHNS, CDR2 SASEGT. The DNA of the CDR3 is TGTGCCAGCAAAAGCCCACTGAACACTGAAGCTTTCTTT. Its protein product is CASKSPLNTEAFF.

This chain uses TRBV9 with TRBJ2-5, with 8 positions matching TRBD1. The CDR3 runs to 14 residues. Germline-derived CDR1 and CDR2 are SGDLS and YYNGEE. Unmatched junction bases numbered 7, after V lost 4 bases and J lost 5 bases. This CDR3 reads CASSYRTGRETQYF. DNA for the CDR3: TGTGCCAGCAGCTACCGGACAGGGCGGGAGACCCAGTACTTC.

This clone was counted a single time. This chain joins TRBV6-5 and TRBJ2-1, with 7 bases matching TRBD2. The germline CDR1 and CDR2 sequences are MNHEY and SVGAGI. The J segment lost 5 bases and the V segment lost 6 bases, leaving 4 bases of the junction unmatched. The CDR3 spans 13 residues. This CDR3 reads CASRTSLDNEQFF. In DNA, the CDR3 is TGTGCCAGCAGGACTAGCCTCGACAATGAGCAGTTCTTC.

The rearrangement joins TRBV2 to TRBJ1-1; weak D call: TRBD1 (5 bases). Germline CDR1 and CDR2: SNHLY and FYNNEI. V lost 7 bases to trimming and J lost 0 bases, with 18 bases between them. The CDR3 spans 16 residues. The CDR3 nucleotides are TGTGCCAGCACTAAAGACAGTTCCCTCATGAACACTGAAGCTTTCTTT. Residues: CASTKDSSLMNTEAFF. Complete variable domain (other parts from reference TRBV2 and TRBJ1-1): EPEVTQTPSHQVTQMGQEVILRCVPISNHLYFYWYRQILGQKVEFLVSFYNNEISEKSEIFDDQFSVERPDGSNFTLKIRSTKLEDSAMYFCASTKDSSLMNTEAFFGQGTRLTVV.

This sequence joins TRBV5-1 and TRBJ2-7; 7 nucleotides match TRBD1. The CDR3 length is 14 residues. Germline CDR1 and CDR2: SGHRS and YFSETQ. V shed 2 bases, J shed 4 bases, and the junction held 6 bases outside the gene matches. For the CDR3, the DNA is TGCGCCAGCAGCTTAGACAGGGATCAATACGAGCAGTACTTC. Translation: CASSLDRDQYEQYF.

V gene TRBV10-3 combines with J gene TRBJ2-5; possibly TRBD2 for D (5 bases). This CDR3 region has 13 residues. The germline gives CDR1 ENHRY, CDR2 SYGVKD. The V end lost 6 bases, the J end lost 5 bases, and 13 bases lay between the germline ends. The CDR3 region is CAISRGKEETQYF. Here the CDR3 DNA reads TGTGCCATCAGCAGAGGGAAGGAGGAGACCCAGTACTTC.

The chain employs TRBV19 and TRBJ1-6; unclear D gene. This CDR3 spans 16 amino acids. The V gene lost 4 bases and the J gene lost 0 bases, with 10 bases spanning the gap. Germline values: CDR1 LNHDA, CDR2 SQIVND (reference sequence). CDR3 sequence: CASSNQWSSYNSPLHF. CDR3 DNA: TGTGCCAGTAGTAATCAGTGGAGCTCCTATAATTCACCCCTCCACTTT.

The chain links TRBV21-1 to TRBJ1-1. TRBV21-1 has pseudogene status. This CDR3 region has 14 residues. The CDR3 DNA reads as TGTGCCAGCAGCAGTGGAGGAGGGGACACTGAAGCTTTCTTT. Residues: CASSSGGGDTEAFF.

The chain couples TRBV9 to TRBJ2-7, with a possible D match to TRBD1 (6 bases). CDR1 is SGDLS, CDR2 YYNGEE, per germline. Trimming shortened V by 0 bases and J by 3 bases, and 13 bases separated the two germline ends. The CDR3 extends over 15 amino acids. CDR3 nucleotide sequence: TGTGCCAGCAGCGTAGGGGGGCCAAGCCTCTACGAGCAGTACTTC. Its protein product is CASSVGGPSLYEQYF.

This clone was seen more than once but under ten times. This rearrangement joins TRBV7-9 to TRBJ1-1, with TRBD1 identical over 7 bases. This CDR3 region has 14 residues. The trim removed 5 bases at V and 4 bases at J, leaving 7 bases unmatched. CDR1 and CDR2 from the germline V gene are SEHNR and FQNEAQ (reference sequence). Here the CDR3 DNA reads TGTGCCAGCAGCCTCGACAGGGTGGGCACTGAAGCTTTCTTT. Its protein is CASSLDRVGTEAFF.

CDR3 DNA: TGCGCCAGCAGCCAAAGAGCGGTTAATAGCGGGACGAACACCGGGGAGCTGTTTTTT. It is translated as CASSQRAVNSGTNTGELFF. The chain joins TRBV4-1 to TRBJ2-2; 8 nucleotides line up with TRBD2. The ends lost 2 bases at V and 0 bases at J; junction bases unmatched: 11. Germline V CDR1 and CDR2: MGHRA, YSYEKL. This CDR3 has 19 amino acids.

The CDR3 reads CASSLEGGFYEQYF. The CDR3 region has the DNA TGTGCCAGCAGCCTTGAGGGGGGGTTCTACGAGCAGTACTTC. The V call is TRBV6-5, the J call TRBJ2-7, with D maybe TRBD2 (7 bases). Looked up from germline, CDR1 is MNHEY and CDR2 is SVGAGI. Trimming removed 6 bases at V and 3 bases at J, with 15 bases between. The CDR3 covers 14 residues.

The V call is TRBV19, the J call TRBJ1-2, with D maybe TRBD1 (5 bases). V dropped 8 bases and J dropped 7 bases, with 20 bases sitting between them. Germline lookup yields CDR1 LNHDA and CDR2 SQIVND (reference sequence). This CDR3 is 14 amino acids long. DNA for the CDR3: TGTGCCAGTCAAGAGGTTCGCGGGGGGTCTGGCTACACCTTC. Translated, it gives CASQEVRGGSGYTF.

J is TRBJ1-1 and V is TRBV29-1; TRBD1 might be the D (5 bases). CDR1 and CDR2 (germline): SQVTM, ANQGSEA. The CDR3 extends over 14 amino acids. The CDR3 DNA follows: TGCAGTTCCTTTTCGGGGGTTGGGGACACTGAAGCTTTCTTT. Its translation: CSSFSGVGDTEAFF.

The rearrangement joins TRBV4-1 to TRBJ2-5; 16 nucleotides align to TRBD2. With 3 bases clipped from V and 5 bases from J, the junction kept 6 bases outside the gene matches. From germline, CDR1 is MGHRA and CDR2 YSYEKL. This CDR3 is built from 17 residues. CDR3 residues: CASSHPGTSGGAETQYF. CDR3 nucleotide sequence: TGCGCCAGCAGCCATCCTGGGACTAGCGGGGGGGCGGAGACCCAGTACTTC.

The chain uses TRBV11-3 and TRBJ1-1; perhaps TRBD1 as D (5 bases). The CDR3 totals 14 residues. Germline values: CDR1 SGHNT, CDR2 YENEEA. Deletions cut 4 bases from V and 1 base from J, with 10 bases between. CDR3 sequence reads: CASSYGGGNTEAFF. As DNA, the CDR3 is TGTGCCAGCAGCTATGGGGGGGGGAACACTGAAGCTTTCTTT.

V gene TRBV28 combines with J gene TRBJ1-1; perhaps TRBD1 as D (5 bases). The germline gives CDR1 MDHEN, CDR2 SYDVKM. The CDR3 has 14 residues. V was shortened by 2 bases and J by 4 bases, with 11 bases between the two germline ends. The CDR3 loop is CASSLLQGRTEAFF. CDR3 nucleotides: TGTGCCAGCAGTTTACTCCAGGGTCGCACTGAAGCTTTCTTT.

This clone was observed once. J is TRBJ2-3 and V is TRBV14, with 7 bases lining up with TRBD2. CDR1 is SGHDN, CDR2 FVKESK, per germline. The CDR3 length is 17 residues. With V trimmed by 1 base and J by 1 base, 8 bases remained unmatched. This CDR3 reads CASSQVSRGRGTDTQYF. The CDR3, as DNA: TGTGCCAGCAGCCAAGTTTCTCGAGGGAGGGGCACAGATACGCAGTATTTT.